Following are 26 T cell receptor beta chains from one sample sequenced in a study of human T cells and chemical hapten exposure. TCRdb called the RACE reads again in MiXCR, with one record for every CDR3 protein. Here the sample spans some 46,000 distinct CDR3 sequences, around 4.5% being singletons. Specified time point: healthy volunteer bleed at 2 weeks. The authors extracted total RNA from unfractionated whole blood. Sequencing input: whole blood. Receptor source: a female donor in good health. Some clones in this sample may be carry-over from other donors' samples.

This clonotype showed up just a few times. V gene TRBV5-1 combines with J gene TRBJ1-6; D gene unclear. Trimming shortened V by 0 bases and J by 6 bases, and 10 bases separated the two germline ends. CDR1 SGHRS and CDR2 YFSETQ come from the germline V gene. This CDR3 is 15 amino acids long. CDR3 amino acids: CASSLDRLGNSPLHF. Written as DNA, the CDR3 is TGCGCCAGCAGCTTGGACAGACTGGGTAATTCACCCCTCCACTTT.

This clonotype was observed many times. CDR3 loop: CASSFVSLWTGDNQPQHF. CDR3 nucleotides: TGTGCCAGCAGTTTCGTCTCCTTATGGACAGGGGACAATCAGCCCCAGCATTTT. The rearrangement uses TRBV28 and TRBJ1-5, with TRBD1 identical over 9 bases. The CDR3 extends over 18 amino acids. Germline V gene sequence: CDR1 MDHEN, CDR2 SYDVKM. After removal of 3 bases from V and 3 bases from J, the junction contained 12 bases not matched to a gene.

In DNA form, the CDR3 reads TGTGCCAGTAGAAGGACTAGCGGGGGGGCCGATGAGCAGTTCTTC. As protein: CASRRTSGGADEQFF. The chain employs TRBV19 and TRBJ2-1; TRBD2 aligns across 15 bases. CDR1 and CDR2 (germline): LNHDA, SQIVND (reference sequence). Losses at the gene ends were 6 bases for V and 8 bases for J; bases not matched to a gene: 5. The CDR3 sequence is 15 residues long.

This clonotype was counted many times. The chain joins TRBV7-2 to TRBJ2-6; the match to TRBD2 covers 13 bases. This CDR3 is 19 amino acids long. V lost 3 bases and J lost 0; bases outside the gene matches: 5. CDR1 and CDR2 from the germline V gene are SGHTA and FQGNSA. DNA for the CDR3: TGTGCCAGCAGCTTCCCACTAGCGGGGGGGAACTCTGGGGCCAACGTCCTGACTTTC. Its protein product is CASSFPLAGGNSGANVLTF.

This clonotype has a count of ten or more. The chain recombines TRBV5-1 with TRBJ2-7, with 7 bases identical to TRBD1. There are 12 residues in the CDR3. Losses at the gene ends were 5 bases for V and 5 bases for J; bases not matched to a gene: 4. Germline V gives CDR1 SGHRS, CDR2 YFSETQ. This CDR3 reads CASRTGRDEQYF. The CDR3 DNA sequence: TGCGCCAGCAGGACAGGGCGTGACGAGCAGTACTTC.

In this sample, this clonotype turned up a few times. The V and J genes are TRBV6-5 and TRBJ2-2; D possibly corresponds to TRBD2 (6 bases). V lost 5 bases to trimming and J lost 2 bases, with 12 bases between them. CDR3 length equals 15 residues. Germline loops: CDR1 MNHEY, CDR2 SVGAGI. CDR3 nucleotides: TGTGCCAGCAGTACTGGCGGGGAAAACACCGGGGAGCTGTTTTTT. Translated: CASSTGGENTGELFF.

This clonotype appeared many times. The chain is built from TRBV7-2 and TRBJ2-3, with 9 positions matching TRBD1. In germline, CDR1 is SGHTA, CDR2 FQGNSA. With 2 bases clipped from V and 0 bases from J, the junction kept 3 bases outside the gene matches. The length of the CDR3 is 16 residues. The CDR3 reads CASSLRTGESTDTQYF. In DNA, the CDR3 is TGTGCCAGCAGCTTAAGGACAGGGGAGAGCACAGATACGCAGTATTTT.

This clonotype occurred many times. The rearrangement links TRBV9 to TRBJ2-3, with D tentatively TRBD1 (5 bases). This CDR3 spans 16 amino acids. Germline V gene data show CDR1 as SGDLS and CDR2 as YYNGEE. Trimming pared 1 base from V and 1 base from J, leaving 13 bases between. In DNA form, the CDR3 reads TGTGCCAGCAGCGTACATGAGACAGAACGCACAGATACGCAGTATTTT. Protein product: CASSVHETERTDTQYF.

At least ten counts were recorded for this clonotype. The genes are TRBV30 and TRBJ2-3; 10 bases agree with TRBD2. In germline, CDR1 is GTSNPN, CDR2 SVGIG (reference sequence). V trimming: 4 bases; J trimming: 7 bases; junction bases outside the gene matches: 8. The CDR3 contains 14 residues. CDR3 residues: CAWTPGLAPYTQYF. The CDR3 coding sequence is TGTGCCTGGACTCCGGGACTAGCGCCTTATACGCAGTATTTT.

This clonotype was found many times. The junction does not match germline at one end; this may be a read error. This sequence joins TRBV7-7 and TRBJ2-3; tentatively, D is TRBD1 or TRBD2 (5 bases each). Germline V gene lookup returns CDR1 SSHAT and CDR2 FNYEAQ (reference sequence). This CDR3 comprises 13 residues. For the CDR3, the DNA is TGTGCTAGCAGCTCGGGGCGCACAGATACGCAGTATTTT. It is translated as CASSSGRTDTQYF.

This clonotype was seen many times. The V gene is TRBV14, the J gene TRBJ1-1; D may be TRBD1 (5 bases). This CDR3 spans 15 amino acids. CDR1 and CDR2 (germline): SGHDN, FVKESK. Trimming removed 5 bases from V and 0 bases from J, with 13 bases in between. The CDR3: CASSNRQKMNTEAFF. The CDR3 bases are TGTGCCAGCAGCAACCGACAGAAGATGAACACTGAAGCTTTCTTT.

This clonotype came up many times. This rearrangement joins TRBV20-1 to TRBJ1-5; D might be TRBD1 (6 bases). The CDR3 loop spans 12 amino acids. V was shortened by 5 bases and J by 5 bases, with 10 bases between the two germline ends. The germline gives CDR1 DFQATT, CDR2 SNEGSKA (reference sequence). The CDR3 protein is CSAGQSDQPQHF. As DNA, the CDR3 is TGCAGTGCTGGACAGTCAGATCAGCCCCAGCATTTT.

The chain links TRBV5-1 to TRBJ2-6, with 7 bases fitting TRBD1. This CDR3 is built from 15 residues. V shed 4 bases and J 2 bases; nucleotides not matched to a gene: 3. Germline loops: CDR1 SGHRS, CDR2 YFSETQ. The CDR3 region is CASSTGQTGANVLTF. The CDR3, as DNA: TGCGCCAGCAGCACGGGACAGACTGGGGCCAACGTCCTGACTTTC.

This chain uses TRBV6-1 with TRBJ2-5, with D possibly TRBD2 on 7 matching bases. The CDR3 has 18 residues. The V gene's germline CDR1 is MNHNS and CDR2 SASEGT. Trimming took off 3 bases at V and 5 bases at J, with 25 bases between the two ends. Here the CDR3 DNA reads TGTGCCAGCAGTGAGAGGCAAGGGGGGGACCCCAGATACGAGACCCAGTACTTC. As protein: CASSERQGGDPRYETQYF.

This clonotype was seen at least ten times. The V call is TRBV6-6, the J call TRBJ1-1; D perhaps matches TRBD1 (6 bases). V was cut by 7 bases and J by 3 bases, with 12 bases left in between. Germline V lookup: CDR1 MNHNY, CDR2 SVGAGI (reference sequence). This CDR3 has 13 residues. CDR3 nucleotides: TGTGCCAGCAAAGGGACAATCCACACTGAAGCTTTCTTT. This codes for CASKGTIHTEAFF.

CDR3 residues: CSATEGTSTDTQYF. DNA for the CDR3: TGCAGTGCTACGGAAGGTACTAGCACAGATACGCAGTATTTT. The rearrangement links TRBV20-1 to TRBJ2-3, with unresolved D. Germline V gene sequence: CDR1 DFQATT, CDR2 SNEGSKA (reference sequence). V was shortened by 4 bases and J by 0 bases, with 11 bases between the two germline ends. This CDR3 comprises 14 residues.

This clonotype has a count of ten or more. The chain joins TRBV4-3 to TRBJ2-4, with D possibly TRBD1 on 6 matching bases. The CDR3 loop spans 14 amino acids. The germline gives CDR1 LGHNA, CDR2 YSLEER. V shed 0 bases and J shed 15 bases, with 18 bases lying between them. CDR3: CASSQDQGHSILYF. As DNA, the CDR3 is TGCGCCAGCAGCCAAGATCAGGGGCACAGTATACTGTACTTC.

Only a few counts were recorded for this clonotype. The CDR3 reads CASSQVGGRENTEAFF. The CDR3 DNA reads TGTGCCAGCAGCCAAGTGGGGGGCAGAGAGAACACTGAAGCTTTCTTT. V gene TRBV14 combines with J gene TRBJ1-1; TRBD1 is a possible D gene (6 bases). From germline, CDR1 is SGHDN and CDR2 FVKESK. V was cut by 1 base and J by 1 base, with 13 bases left in between. CDR3 size: 16 residues.

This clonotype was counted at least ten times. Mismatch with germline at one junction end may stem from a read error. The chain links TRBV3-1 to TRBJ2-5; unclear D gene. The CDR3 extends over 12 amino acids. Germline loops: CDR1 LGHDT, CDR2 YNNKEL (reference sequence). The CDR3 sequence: CASRNPVSTPLF. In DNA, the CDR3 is TGTGCCAGCCGAAACCCGGTTTCAACCCCTCTTTTC.

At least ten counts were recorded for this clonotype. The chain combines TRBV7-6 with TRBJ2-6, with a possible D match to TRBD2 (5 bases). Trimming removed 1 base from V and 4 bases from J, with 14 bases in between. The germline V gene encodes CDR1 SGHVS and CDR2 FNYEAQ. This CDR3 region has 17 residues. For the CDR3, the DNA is TGTGCCAGCAGCTTAGATAATCGGGGTCCAGGGGCCAACGTCCTGACTTTC. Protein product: CASSLDNRGPGANVLTF.

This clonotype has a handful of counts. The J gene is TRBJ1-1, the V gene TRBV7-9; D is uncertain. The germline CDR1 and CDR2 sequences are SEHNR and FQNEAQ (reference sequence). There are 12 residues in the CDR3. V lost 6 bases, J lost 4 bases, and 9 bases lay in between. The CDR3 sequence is CASRDERTEAFF. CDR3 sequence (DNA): TGTGCCAGCAGGGACGAACGCACTGAAGCTTTCTTT.

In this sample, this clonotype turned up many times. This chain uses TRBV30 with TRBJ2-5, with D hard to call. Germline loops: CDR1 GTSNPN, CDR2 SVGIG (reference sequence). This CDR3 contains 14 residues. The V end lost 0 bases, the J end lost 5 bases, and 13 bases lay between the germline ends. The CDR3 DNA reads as TGTGCCTGGAGTGTACTGGCCGGCTGGGAGACCCAGTACTTC. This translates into CAWSVLAGWETQYF.

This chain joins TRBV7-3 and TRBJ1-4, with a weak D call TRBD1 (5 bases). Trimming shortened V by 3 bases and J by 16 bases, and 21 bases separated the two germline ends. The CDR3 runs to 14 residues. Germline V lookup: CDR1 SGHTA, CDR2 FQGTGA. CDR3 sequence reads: CASSFGPQAPWKFF. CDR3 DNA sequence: TGTGCCAGCAGCTTTGGCCCACAGGCCCCCTGGAAGTTTTTT.

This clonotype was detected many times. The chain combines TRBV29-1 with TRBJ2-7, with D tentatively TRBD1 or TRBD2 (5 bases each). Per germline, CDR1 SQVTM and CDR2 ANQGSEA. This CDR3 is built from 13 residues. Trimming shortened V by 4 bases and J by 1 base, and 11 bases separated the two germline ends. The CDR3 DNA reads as TGCAGCGTTGGGGGGAGTGGATCCTACGAGCAGTACTTC. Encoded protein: CSVGGSGSYEQYF.

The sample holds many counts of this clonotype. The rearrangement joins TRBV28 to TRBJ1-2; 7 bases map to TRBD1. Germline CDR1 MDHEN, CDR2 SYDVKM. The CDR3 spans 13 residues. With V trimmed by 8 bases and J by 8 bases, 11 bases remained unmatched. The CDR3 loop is CASLRGTDKGYTF. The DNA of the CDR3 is TGTGCCAGCCTGAGGGGGACAGATAAGGGCTACACCTTC.

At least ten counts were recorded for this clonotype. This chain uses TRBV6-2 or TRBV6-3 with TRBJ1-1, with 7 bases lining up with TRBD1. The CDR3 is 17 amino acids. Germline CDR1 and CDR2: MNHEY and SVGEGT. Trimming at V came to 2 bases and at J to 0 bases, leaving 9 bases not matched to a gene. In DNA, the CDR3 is TGTGCCAGCAGTTACCCCCCGACAGGGACCATGAACACTGAAGCTTTCTTT. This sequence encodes CASSYPPTGTMNTEAFF.